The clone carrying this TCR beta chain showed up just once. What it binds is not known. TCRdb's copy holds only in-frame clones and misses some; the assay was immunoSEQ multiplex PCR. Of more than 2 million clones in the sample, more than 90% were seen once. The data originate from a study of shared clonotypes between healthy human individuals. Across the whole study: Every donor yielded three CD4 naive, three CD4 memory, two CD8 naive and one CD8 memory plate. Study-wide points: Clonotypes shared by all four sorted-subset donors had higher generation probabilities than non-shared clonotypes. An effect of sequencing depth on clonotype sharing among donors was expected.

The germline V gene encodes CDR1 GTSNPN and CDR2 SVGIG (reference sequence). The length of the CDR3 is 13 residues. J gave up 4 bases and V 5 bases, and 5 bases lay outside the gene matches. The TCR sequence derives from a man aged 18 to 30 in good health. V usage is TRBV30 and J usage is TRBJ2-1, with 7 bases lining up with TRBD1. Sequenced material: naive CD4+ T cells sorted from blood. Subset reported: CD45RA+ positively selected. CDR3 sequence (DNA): TGTGCCTGGGCAGGGACAGTTTACAATGAGCAGTTCTTC. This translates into CAWAGTVYNEQFF.